This T cell receptor beta chain was documented in a study of T-cell reconstitution after alpha-beta-depleted transplantation in children. The V end was cut by 10 bases, the J end by 7 bases, with 16 bases between. The CDR3 is 12 residues long. Germline V CDR1 and CDR2: MNHNY, SVGAGI (reference sequence). In its sample, this clonotype was seen a few times. Unique molecular identifiers featured in how the TCRbeta library was prepared. TCRdb itself ran the PCR reads through MiXCR, one entry per CDR3 protein. The sample records hundreds of thousands of distinct CDR3 sequences, roughly 13% being singletons.

The V and J genes are TRBV6-6 and TRBJ1-1; D uncertain. The sequence derives from a human donor who donated a stem cell graft to a child with Fanconi anemia. The sample here was PBMCs, taken from the stem cell graft. The CDR3 reads CATIQWDFEAFF. CDR3 bases: TGTGCCACCATACAGTGGGATTTTGAAGCTTTCTTT.